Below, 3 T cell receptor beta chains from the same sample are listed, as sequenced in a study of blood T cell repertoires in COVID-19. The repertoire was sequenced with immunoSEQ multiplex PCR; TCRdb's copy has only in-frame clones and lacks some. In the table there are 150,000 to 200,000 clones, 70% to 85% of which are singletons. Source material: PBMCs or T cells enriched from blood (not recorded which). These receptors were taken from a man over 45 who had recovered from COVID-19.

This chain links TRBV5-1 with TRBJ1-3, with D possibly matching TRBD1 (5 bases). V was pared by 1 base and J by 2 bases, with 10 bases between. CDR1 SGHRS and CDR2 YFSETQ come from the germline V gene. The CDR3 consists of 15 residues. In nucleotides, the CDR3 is TGCGCCAGCAGCTTGAAAGCAGGGCCTGGAAACACCATATATTTT. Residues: CASSLKAGPGNTIYF. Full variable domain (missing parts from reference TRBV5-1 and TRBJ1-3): KAGVTQTPRYLIKTRGQQVTLSCSPISGHRSVSWYQQTPGQGLQFLFEYFSETQRNKGNFPGRFSGRQFSNSRSEMNVSTLELGDSALYLCASSLKAGPGNTIYFGEGSWLTVV.

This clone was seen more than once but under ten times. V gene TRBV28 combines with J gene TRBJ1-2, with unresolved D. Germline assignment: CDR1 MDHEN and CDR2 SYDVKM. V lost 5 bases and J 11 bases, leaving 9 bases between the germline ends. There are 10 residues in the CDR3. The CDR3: CASSKPGYTF. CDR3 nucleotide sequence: TGTGCCAGCAGTAAGCCGGGGTACACCTTC.

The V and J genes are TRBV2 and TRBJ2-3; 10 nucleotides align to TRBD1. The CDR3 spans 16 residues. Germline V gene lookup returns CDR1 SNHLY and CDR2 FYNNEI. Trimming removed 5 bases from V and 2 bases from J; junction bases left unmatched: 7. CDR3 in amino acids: CASSKGQGHFTDTQYF. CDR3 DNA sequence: TGTGCCAGCAGTAAGGGACAGGGGCACTTCACAGATACGCAGTATTTT.